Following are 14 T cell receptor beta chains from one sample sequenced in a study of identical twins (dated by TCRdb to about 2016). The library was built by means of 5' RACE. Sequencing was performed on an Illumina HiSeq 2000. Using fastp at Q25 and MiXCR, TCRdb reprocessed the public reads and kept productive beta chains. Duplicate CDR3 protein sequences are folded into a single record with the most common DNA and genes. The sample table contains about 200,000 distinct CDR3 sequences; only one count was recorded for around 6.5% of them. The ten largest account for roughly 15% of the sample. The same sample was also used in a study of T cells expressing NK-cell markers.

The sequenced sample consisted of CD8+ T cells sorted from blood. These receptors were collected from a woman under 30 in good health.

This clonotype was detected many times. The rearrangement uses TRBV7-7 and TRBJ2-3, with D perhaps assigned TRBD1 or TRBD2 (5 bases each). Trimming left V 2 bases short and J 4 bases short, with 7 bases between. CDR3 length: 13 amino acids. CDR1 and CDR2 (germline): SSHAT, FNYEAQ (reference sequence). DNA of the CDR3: TGTGCCAGCAGCTTATGGGACGCAGATACGCAGTATTTT. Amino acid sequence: CASSLWDADTQYF.

CDR3 residues: CASSDSGALPYEQYF. The CDR3 DNA reads as TGTGCCAGCAGTGATTCGGGGGCCCTACCCTACGAGCAGTACTTC. V usage is TRBV6-1 and J usage is TRBJ2-7; tentatively, D is TRBD1 or TRBD2 (6 bases each). The CDR3 totals 15 residues. The ends were cut back, 3 bases at V and 2 bases at J, with 14 bases in the middle. Germline loops: CDR1 MNHNS, CDR2 SASEGT.

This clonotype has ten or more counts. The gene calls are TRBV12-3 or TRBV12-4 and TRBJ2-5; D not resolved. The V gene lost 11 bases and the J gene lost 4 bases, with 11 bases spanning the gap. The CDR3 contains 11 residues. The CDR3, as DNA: TGTGCCTGCGGAAGACTAGAGACCCAGTACTTC. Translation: CACGRLETQYF.

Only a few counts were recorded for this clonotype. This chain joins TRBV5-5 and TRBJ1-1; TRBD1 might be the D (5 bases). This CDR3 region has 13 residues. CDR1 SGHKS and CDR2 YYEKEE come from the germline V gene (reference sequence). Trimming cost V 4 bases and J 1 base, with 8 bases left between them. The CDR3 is CASSRGQNTEAFF. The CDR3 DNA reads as TGTGCCAGCAGCCGCGGACAGAACACTGAAGCTTTCTTT.

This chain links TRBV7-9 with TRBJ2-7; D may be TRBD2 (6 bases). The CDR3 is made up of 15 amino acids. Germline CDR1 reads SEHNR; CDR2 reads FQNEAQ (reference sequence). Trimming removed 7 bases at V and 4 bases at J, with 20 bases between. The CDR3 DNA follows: TGTGCCAGCACCTTGGGGGGAGGACCGAATTACGAGCAGTACTTC. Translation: CASTLGGGPNYEQYF.

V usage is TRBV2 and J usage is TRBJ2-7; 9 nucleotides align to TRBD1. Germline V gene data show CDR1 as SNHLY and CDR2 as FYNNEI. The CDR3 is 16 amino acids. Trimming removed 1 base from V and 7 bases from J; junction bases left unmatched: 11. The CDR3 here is CASSEGPTGGNWEQYF. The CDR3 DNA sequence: TGTGCCAGCAGTGAAGGTCCGACAGGGGGGAATTGGGAGCAGTACTTC. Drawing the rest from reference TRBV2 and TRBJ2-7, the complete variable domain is EPEVTQTPSHQVTQMGQEVILRCVPISNHLYFYWYRQILGQKVEFLVSFYNNEISEKSEIFDDQFSVERPDGSNFTLKIRSTKLEDSAMYFCASSEGPTGGNWEQYFGPGTRLTVT.

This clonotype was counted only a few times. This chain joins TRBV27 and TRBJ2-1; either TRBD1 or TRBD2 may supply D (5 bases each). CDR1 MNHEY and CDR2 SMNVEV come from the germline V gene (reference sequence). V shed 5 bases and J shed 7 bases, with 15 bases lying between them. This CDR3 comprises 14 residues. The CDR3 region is CASSPGTFGNEQFF. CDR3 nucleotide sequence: TGTGCCAGCAGTCCCGGGACCTTCGGGAATGAGCAGTTCTTC.

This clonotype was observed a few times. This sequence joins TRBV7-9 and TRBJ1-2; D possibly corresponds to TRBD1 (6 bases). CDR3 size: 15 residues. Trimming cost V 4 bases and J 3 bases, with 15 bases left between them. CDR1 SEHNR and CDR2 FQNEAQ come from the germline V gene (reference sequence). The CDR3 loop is CASSSTGPLDYGYTF. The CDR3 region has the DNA TGTGCCAGCAGCTCGACAGGCCCCTTGGACTATGGCTACACCTTC.

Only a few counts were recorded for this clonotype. The CDR3 sequence is CSAPGGTIYF. The CDR3 DNA reads as TGCAGTGCCCCGGGGGGCACCATATATTTT. J is TRBJ1-3 and V is TRBV20-1, with D maybe TRBD1 (5 bases). V lost 6 bases and J lost 9, with 9 bases in between. Looked up from germline, CDR1 is DFQATT and CDR2 is SNEGSKA (reference sequence). The CDR3 is 10 amino acids.

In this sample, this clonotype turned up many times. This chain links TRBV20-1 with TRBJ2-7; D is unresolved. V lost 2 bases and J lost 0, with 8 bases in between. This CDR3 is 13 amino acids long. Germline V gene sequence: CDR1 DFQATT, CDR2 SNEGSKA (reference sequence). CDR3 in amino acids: CSARTMISYEQYF. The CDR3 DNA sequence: TGCAGTGCTAGAACGATGATCTCCTACGAGCAGTACTTC.

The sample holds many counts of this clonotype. CDR3 DNA: TGTGCCAGCAGAACCAACCGGGACAGGATCTACGAGCAGTACTTC. Translated: CASRTNRDRIYEQYF. The chain carries TRBV27 and TRBJ2-7, with 8 bases identical to TRBD1. The CDR3 consists of 15 residues. Germline V gene sequence: CDR1 MNHEY, CDR2 SMNVEV (reference sequence). V shed 6 bases, J shed 3 bases, and the junction held 10 bases outside the gene matches.

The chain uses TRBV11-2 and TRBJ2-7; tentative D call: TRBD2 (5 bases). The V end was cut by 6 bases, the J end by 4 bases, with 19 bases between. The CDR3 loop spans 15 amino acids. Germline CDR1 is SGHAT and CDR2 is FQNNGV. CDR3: CASSFEPRTSYEQYF. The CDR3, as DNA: TGTGCCAGCAGTTTTGAACCCCGGACTTCGTACGAGCAGTACTTC.

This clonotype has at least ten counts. This chain's CDR3 is CASSQAAALYGYTF. In DNA, the CDR3 is TGTGCCAGCAGCCAAGCGGCGGCCCTATATGGCTACACCTTC. This rearrangement joins TRBV3-1 to TRBJ1-2; D is uncertain. This CDR3 spans 14 amino acids. CDR1 and CDR2 from the germline V gene are LGHDT and YNNKEL (reference sequence). V was clipped by 1 base and J by 5 bases, with 11 bases between them. Looking up the rest from reference TRBV3-1 and TRBJ1-2 gives the full variable domain: DTAVSQTPKYLVTQMGNDKSIKCEQNLGHDTMYWYKQDSKKFLKIMFSYNNKELIINETVPNRFSPKSPDKAHLNLHINSLELGDSAVYFCASSQAAALYGYTFGSGTRLTVV.

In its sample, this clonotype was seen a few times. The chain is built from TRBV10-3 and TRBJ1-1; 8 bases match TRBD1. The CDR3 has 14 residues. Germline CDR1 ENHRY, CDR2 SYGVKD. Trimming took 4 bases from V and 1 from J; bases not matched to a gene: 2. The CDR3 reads CAISGQGWNTEAFF. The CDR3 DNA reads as TGTGCCATCAGTGGACAGGGGTGGAACACTGAAGCTTTCTTT.